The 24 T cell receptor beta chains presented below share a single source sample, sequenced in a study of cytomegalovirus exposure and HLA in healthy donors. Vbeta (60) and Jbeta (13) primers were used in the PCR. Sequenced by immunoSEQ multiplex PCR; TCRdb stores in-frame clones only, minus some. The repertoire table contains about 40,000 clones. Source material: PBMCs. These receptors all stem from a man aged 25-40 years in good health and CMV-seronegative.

The DNA of the CDR3 is TGCAGCGTTGGGGGACAGCCACCTACCTACGAGCAGTACTTC. This gives the protein CSVGGQPPTYEQYF. The chain employs TRBV29-1 and TRBJ2-7; TRBD1 matches at 7 bases. The germline V gene has CDR1 SQVTM and CDR2 ANQGSEA. V lost 4 bases and J lost 2; bases outside the gene matches: 8. There are 14 residues in the CDR3.

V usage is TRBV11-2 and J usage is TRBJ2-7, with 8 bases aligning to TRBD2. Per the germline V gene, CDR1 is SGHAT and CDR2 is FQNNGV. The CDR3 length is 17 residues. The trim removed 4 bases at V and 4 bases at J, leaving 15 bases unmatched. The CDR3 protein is CASSSSALSGSSYEQYF. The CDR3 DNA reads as TGTGCCAGCAGCTCCTCCGCCCTCAGCGGGAGTTCGTACGAGCAGTACTTC.

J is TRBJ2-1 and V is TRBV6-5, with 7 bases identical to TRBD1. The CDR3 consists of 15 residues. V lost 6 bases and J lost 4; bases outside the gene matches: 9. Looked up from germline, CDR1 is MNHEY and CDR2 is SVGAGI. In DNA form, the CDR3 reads TGTGCCAGCAGGAACACAGGGGCGAAATACAATGAGCAGTTCTTC. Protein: CASRNTGAKYNEQFF.

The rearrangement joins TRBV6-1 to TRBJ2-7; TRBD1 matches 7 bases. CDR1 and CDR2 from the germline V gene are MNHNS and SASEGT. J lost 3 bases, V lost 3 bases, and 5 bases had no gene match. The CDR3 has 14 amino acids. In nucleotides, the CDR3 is TGTGCCAGCAGTGACCCGGGACAGCTCTACGAGCAGTACTTC. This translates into CASSDPGQLYEQYF.

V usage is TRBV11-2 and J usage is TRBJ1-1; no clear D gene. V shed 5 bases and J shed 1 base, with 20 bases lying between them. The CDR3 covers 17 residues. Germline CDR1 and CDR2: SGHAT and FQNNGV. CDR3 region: CASSPRGTRLPNTEAFF. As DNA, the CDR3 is TGTGCCAGCAGCCCCCGAGGTACCCGACTACCGAACACTGAAGCTTTCTTT.

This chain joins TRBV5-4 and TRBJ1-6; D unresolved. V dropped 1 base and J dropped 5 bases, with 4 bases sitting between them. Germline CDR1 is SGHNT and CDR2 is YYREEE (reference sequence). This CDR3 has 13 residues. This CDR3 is CASSLTDNSPLHF. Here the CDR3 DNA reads TGTGCCAGCAGCTTGACAGATAATTCACCCCTCCACTTT.

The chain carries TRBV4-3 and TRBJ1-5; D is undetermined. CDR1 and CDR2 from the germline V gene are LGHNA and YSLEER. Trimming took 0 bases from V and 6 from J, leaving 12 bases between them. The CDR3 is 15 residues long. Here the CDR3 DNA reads TGCGCCAGCAGCCAAGATTTTGGAGCCAGTCAGCCCCAGCATTTT. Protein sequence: CASSQDFGASQPQHF.

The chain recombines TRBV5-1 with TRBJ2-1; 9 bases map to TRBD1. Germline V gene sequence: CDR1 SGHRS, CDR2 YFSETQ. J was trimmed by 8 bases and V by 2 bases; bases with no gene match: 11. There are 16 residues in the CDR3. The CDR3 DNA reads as TGCGCCAGCAGCTTACACCCGGGACAGGGTGCCGATGAGCAGTTCTTC. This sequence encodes CASSLHPGQGADEQFF.

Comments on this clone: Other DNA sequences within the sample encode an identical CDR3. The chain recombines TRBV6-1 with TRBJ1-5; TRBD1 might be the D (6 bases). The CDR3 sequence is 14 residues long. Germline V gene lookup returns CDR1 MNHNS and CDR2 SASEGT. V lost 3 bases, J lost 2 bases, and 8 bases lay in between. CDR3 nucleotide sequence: TGTGCCAGCAGTGACAGGGGCGGCAATCAGCCCCAGCATTTT. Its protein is CASSDRGGNQPQHF.

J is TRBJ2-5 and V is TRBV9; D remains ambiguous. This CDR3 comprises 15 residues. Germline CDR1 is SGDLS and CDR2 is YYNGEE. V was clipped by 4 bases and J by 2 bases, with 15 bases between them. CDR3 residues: CASSPSGSAQETQYF. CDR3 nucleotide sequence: TGTGCCAGCAGCCCCTCCGGCAGCGCGCAAGAGACCCAGTACTTC.

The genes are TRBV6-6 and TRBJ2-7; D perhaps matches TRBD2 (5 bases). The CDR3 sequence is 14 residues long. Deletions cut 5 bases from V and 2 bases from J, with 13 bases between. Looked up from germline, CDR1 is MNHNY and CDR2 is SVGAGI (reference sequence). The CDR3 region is CASSSRTDTYEQYF. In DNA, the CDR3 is TGTGCCAGCAGTAGCCGGACTGATACCTACGAGCAGTACTTC.

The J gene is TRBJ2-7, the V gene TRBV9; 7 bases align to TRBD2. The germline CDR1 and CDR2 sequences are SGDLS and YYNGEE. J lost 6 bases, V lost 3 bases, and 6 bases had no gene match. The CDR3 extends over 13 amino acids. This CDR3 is CASSALASGEQYF. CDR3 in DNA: TGTGCCAGCAGCGCACTAGCGTCCGGCGAGCAGTACTTC.

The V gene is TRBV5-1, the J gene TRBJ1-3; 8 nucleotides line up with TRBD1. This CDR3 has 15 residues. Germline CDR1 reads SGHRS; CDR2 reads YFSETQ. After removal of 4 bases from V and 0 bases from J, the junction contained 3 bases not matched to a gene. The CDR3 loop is CASSDTGGSGNTIYF. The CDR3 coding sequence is TGCGCCAGCAGCGACACAGGGGGCTCTGGAAACACCATATATTTT.

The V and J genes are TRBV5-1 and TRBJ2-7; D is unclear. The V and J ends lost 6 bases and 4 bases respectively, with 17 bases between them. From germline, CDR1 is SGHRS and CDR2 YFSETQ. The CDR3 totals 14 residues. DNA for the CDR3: TGCGCCAGCAAGGAGTTGGCAGCTCAGTACGAGCAGTACTTC. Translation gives CASKELAAQYEQYF. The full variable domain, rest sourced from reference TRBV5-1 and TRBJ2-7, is KAGVTQTPRYLIKTRGQQVTLSCSPISGHRSVSWYQQTPGQGLQFLFEYFSETQRNKGNFPGRFSGRQFSNSRSEMNVSTLELGDSALYLCASKELAAQYEQYFGPGTRLTVT.

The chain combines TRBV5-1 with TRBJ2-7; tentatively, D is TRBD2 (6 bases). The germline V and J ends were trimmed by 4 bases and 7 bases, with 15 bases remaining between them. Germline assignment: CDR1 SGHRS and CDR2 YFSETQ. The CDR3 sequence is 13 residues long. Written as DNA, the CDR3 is TGCGCCAGCAGCACCCCGGGAGTTCAGGAGCAGTACTTC. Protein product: CASSTPGVQEQYF.

The CDR3 loop is CATQGPDQPQHF. CDR3 in DNA: TGTGCCACACAGGGTCCGGATCAGCCCCAGCATTTT. V gene TRBV2 combines with J gene TRBJ1-5; D is possibly TRBD1 (6 bases). This CDR3 comprises 12 residues. V lost 10 bases and J lost 5, with 12 bases in between. The germline V gene has CDR1 SNHLY and CDR2 FYNNEI.

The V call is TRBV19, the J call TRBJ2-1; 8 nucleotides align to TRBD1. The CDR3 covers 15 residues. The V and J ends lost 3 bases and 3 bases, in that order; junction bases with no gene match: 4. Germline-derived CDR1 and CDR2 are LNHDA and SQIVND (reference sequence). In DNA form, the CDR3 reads TGTGCCAGTAGTATTCTGGGACAGGTCTACAATGAGCAGTTCTTC. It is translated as CASSILGQVYNEQFF.

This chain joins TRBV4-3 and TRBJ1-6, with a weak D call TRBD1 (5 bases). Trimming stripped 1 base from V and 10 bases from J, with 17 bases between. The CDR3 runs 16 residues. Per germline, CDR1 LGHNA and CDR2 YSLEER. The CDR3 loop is CASSQVGGLGGSPLHF. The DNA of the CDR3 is TGCGCCAGCAGCCAAGTTGGGGGGTTAGGTGGGTCACCCCTCCACTTT.

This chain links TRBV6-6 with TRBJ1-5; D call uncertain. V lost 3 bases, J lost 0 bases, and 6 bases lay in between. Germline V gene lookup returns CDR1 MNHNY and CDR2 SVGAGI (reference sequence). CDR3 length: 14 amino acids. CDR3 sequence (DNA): TGTGCCAGCAGTTATTCGTCTAGCAATCAGCCCCAGCATTTT. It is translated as CASSYSSSNQPQHF.

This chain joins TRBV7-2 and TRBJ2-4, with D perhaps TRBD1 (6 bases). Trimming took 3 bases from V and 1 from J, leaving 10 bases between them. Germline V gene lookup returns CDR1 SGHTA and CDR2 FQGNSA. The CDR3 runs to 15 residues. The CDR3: CASSFTGTAKNIQYF. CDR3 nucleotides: TGTGCCAGCAGCTTTACAGGGACGGCCAAAAACATTCAGTACTTC.

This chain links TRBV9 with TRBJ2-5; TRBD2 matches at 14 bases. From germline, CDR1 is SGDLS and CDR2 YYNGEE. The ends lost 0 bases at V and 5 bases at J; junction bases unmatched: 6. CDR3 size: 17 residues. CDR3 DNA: TGTGCCAGCAGCGTAGGGACTAGCGGGGGGATTGGTGAGACCCAGTACTTC. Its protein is CASSVGTSGGIGETQYF. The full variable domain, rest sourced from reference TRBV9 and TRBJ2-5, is DSGVTQTPKHLITATGQRVTLRCSPRSGDLSVYWYQQSLDQGLQFLIQYYNGEERAKGNILERFSAQQFPDLHSELNLSSLELGDSALYFCASSVGTSGGIGETQYFGPGTRLLVL.

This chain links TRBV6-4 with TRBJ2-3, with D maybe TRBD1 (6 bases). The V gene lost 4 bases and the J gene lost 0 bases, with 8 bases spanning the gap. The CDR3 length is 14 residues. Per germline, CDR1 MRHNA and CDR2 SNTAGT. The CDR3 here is CASSARGSTDTQYF. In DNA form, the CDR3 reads TGTGCCAGCAGTGCCAGGGGAAGCACAGATACGCAGTATTTT.

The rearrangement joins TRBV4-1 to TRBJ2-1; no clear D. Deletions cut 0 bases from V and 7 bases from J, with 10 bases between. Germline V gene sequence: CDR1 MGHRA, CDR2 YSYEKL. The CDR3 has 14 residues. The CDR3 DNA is TGCGCCAGCAGCCAAGACCTGGGCTGGAATGAGCAGTTCTTC. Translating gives CASSQDLGWNEQFF.

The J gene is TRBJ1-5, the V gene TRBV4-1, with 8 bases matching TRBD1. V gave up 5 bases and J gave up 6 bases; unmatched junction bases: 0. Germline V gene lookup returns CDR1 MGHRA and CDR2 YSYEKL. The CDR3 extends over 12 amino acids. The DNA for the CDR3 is TGCGCCAGCAGCGGACAGGGTCAGCCCCAGCATTTT. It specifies CASSGQGQPQHF.